The 16 T cell receptor beta chains in this list originate from one sample, sequenced in a study of T cells in Graves' hyperthyroidism and ophthalmopathy. Regions amplified from RNA transcripts were the TCR beta CDR3 regions. The primer set for the first-round RT-PCR of the TCR CDR3 was HTBI. Each CDR3 protein is one row after TCRdb ran MiXCR on the multiplex PCR reads. This table holds fewer than 500,000 distinct CDR3 sequences, approximately 15% found once. The sample taken for sequencing was blood. All receptors derive from a man between 25 and 39 years old with Graves' hyperthyroidism that later progressed to Graves' ophthalmopathy.

The genes are TRBV14 and TRBJ1-2, with D hard to call. V lost 8 bases and J 5 bases, leaving 24 bases between the germline ends. CDR3 size: 16 residues. CDR1 is SGHDN and CDR2 is FVKESK in the germline V gene. The CDR3 region has the DNA TGTGCCAGCGGCCGCGGGAAGTCCGTCCCCAAATATGGCTACACCTTC. Protein product: CASGRGKSVPKYGYTF.

This clonotype was counted ten times or more. The gene calls are TRBV7-3 and TRBJ2-1; D possibly corresponds to TRBD2 (6 bases). With 5 bases removed from V and 7 bases from J, the gap between germline ends came to 6 bases. The CDR3 is 11 residues long. Germline CDR1 is SGHTA and CDR2 is FQGTGA. The CDR3: CASSRGNEQFF. For the CDR3, the DNA is TGTGCCAGCAGCCGGGGGAATGAGCAGTTCTTC.

This chain links TRBV20-1 with TRBJ2-5; 7 nucleotides line up with TRBD2. The germline V gene has CDR1 DFQATT and CDR2 SNEGSKA (reference sequence). The CDR3 length is 16 residues. V lost 3 bases and J lost 7; bases outside the gene matches: 17. CDR3 nucleotides: TGCAGTGCTAGGGGGCGTGGTAAAGCGGGGTGGGGGACCCAGTACTTC. As protein: CSARGRGKAGWGTQYF.

This clonotype was counted ten times or more. The V call is TRBV28, the J call TRBJ1-4; no clear D gene. This CDR3 has 15 residues. The V end was cut by 8 bases, the J end by 5 bases, with 18 bases between. Germline CDR1 reads MDHEN; CDR2 reads SYDVKM. The CDR3 protein is CASRRSGGKNEKLFF. DNA for the CDR3: TGTGCCAGCCGCCGGTCGGGCGGCAAGAATGAAAAACTGTTTTTT.

The chain carries TRBV3-1 and TRBJ2-7; 11 bases agree with TRBD2. The CDR3 length is 19 residues. CDR1 and CDR2 (germline): LGHDT, YNNKEL (reference sequence). The V and J ends lost 0 bases and 5 bases, in that order; junction bases with no gene match: 15. The CDR3 is CASSQDPPLIAGGPDEQYF. The CDR3 nucleotides are TGTGCCAGCAGCCAAGATCCTCCTCTAATAGCGGGGGGGCCGGACGAGCAGTACTTC.

This clonotype showed up just a few times. The chain employs TRBV12-3 or TRBV12-4 and TRBJ1-4; 8 nucleotides line up with TRBD1. The V and J ends lost 5 bases and 7 bases, in that order; junction bases with no gene match: 6. The CDR3 sequence is 14 residues long. CDR3 in amino acids: CASSGDRPFEKLFF. CDR3 in DNA: TGTGCCAGCAGTGGGGACAGGCCATTTGAAAAACTGTTTTTT.

This chain joins TRBV7-9 and TRBJ2-3; TRBD2 matches at 7 bases. The CDR3 is 16 amino acids. The germline gives CDR1 SEHNR, CDR2 FQNEAQ (reference sequence). The J segment lost 1 base and the V segment lost 2 bases, leaving 6 bases of the junction unmatched. The CDR3, as DNA: TGTGCCAGCAGCTTAAATCCTCGGGGGGGCACAGATACGCAGTATTTT. This gives the protein CASSLNPRGGTDTQYF.

V usage is TRBV5-6 and J usage is TRBJ2-1; tentatively, D is TRBD2 (6 bases). Germline lookup yields CDR1 SGHDT and CDR2 YYEEEE. V lost 2 bases and J 9 bases, leaving 15 bases between the germline ends. This CDR3 is 14 amino acids long. The CDR3 sequence: CASSFWTPGGEQFF. The DNA for the CDR3 is TGTGCCAGCAGCTTTTGGACCCCCGGGGGTGAGCAGTTCTTC.

The table lists this clonotype with a few counts. This chain connects TRBV11-3 to TRBJ1-2; D gene unclear. Germline-derived CDR1 and CDR2 are SGHNT and YENEEA. The CDR3 is 18 amino acids. Trimming removed 2 bases from V and 5 bases from J, with 24 bases in between. DNA for the CDR3: TGTGCCAGCAGCTTACCCTCGGAGGGCCCCCCTGAATTTTATGGCTACACCTTC. The encoded protein is CASSLPSEGPPEFYGYTF.

Note on this clonotype: A much larger clone differs by one base, so this may be a read error. The chain recombines TRBV2 with TRBJ1-4; TRBD1 might be the D (6 bases). The CDR3 runs 13 residues. Germline CDR1 and CDR2: SNHLY and FYNNEI. DNA of the CDR3: TGTGCCAGCAGTGAGCAGGGGAATGAAAAACTGCTTTTT. Amino acids: CASSEQGNEKLLF.

On this clonotype itself: This may be a read error: a much more frequent sequence differs by one nucleotide. The V gene is TRBV13, the J gene TRBJ2-1; D gene ambiguous. The CDR3 runs 11 residues. V was pared by 2 bases and J by 10 bases, with 6 bases between. Germline V CDR1 and CDR2: PRHDT, FYEKMQ (reference sequence). The CDR3 loop reads CASSLIHEQFF. The CDR3 nucleotides are TGTGCCAGCAGCTTAATTCACGAGCAGTTCTTC. The full variable domain, in which reference TRBV13 and TRBJ2-1 provide the parts outside the CDR3, is AAGVIQSPRHLIKEKRETATLKCYPIPRHDTVYWYQQGPGQDPQFLISFYEKMQSDKGSIPDRFSAQQFSDYHSELNMSSLELGDSALYFCASSLIHEQFFGPGTRLTVL.

This chain joins TRBV11-2 and TRBJ2-4; D might be TRBD1 (5 bases). CDR1 is SGHAT, CDR2 FQNNGV, per germline. This CDR3 spans 15 amino acids. V was clipped by 6 bases and J by 2 bases, with 14 bases between them. The CDR3 sequence is CASRALQGTKNIQYF. CDR3 bases: TGTGCCAGCAGAGCCCTCCAGGGTACCAAAAACATTCAGTACTTC.

Here the CDR3 reads CSARDPRGGNTEAFF. In DNA form, the CDR3 reads TGCAGTGCTAGAGACCCCAGGGGGGGGAACACTGAAGCTTTCTTT. The chain joins TRBV20-1 to TRBJ1-1, with 7 bases lining up with TRBD1. The CDR3 extends over 15 amino acids. The trim removed 0 bases at V and 1 base at J, leaving 5 bases unmatched. Germline CDR1 reads DFQATT; CDR2 reads SNEGSKA (reference sequence).

This clonotype appeared many times. This sequence joins TRBV28 and TRBJ2-7; TRBD2 might be the D (5 bases). This CDR3 spans 13 amino acids. CDR1 and CDR2 from the germline V gene are MDHEN and SYDVKM. Trimming stripped 10 bases from V and 3 bases from J, with 16 bases between. The CDR3 sequence is CATDPGNLYEQYF. DNA for the CDR3: TGTGCCACCGACCCCGGGAACCTCTACGAGCAGTACTTC.

The table lists this clonotype with many counts. The chain has TRBV2 and TRBJ2-1; 10 bases fit TRBD1. The germline V gene has CDR1 SNHLY and CDR2 FYNNEI. There are 14 residues in the CDR3. CDR3 sequence (DNA): TGTGGCTCCGGGACAGGGGTGTCCTACAATGAGCAGTTCTTC. Protein: CGSGTGVSYNEQFF.

Turning to this clonotype: Since a much larger clone is just one base distant, this may be a read error. The J gene is TRBJ2-7, the V gene TRBV7-2; D gene unclear. The V gene lost 4 bases and the J gene lost 1 base, with 11 bases spanning the gap. The CDR3 consists of 14 residues. The V gene's germline CDR1 is SGHTA and CDR2 FQGNSA. The DNA for the CDR3 is TGTGCCAGCAGCTCAAAGACCCAGTCCTACGAGCAGTACTTC. It yields the protein CASSSKTQSYEQYF.